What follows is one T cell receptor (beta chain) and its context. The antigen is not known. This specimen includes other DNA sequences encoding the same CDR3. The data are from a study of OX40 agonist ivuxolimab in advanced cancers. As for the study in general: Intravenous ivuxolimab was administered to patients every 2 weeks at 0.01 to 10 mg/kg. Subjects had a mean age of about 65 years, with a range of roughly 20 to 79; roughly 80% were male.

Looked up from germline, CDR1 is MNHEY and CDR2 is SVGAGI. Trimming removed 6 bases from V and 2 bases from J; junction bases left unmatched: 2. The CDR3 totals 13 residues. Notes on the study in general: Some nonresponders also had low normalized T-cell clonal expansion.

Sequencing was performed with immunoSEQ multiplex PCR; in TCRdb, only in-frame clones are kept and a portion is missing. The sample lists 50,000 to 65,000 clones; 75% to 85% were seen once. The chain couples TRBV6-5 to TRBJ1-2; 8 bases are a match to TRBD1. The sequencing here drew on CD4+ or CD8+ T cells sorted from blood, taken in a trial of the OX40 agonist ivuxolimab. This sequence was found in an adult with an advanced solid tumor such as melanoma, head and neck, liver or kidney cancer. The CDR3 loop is CASRTGGNYGYTF. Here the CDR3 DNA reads TGTGCCAGCAGAACAGGGGGGAACTATGGCTACACCTTC.